Below, one T cell receptor beta chain is given with its context. The target antigen is unknown. The CDR3 spans 13 residues. CDR1 and CDR2 (germline): WNHNN, SYGVQD (reference sequence). V was cut by 6 bases and J by 2 bases, with 11 bases left in between. Measured with immunoSEQ multiplex PCR; TCRdb has only the in-frame clones, and not every one. Of tens of thousands of clones in the sample, around 89% were seen once. This sample was taken from a study of graft-versus-host responses after intestinal transplantation. Turning to the study itself: Recipients got multivisceral, liver-intestinal, or isolated intestinal transplants. Study-wide points: Graft-donor T cell macrochimerism coincided with high graft-versus-host to host-versus-graft clonal ratios in allografts.

The sequenced sample was unstimulated CD8+ T cells sorted from spleen or lymph node cells, obtained before intestinal transplant. The chain joins TRBV10-1 to TRBJ2-7, with a weak D call TRBD1 (6 bases). This receptor was identified in a human donor who received an intestinal transplant. The DNA for the CDR3 is TGCGCCAGCAGCCAACAGGGTCCCTACGAGCAGTACTTC. Amino acids: CASSQQGPYEQYF.